These T cell receptor beta chains were read from a single sample in a study of T cells expressing NK-cell markers. TCRdb reprocessed the 5' RACE reads and reports one entry per CDR3 protein, with no DNA. The sample includes about 380,000 distinct CDR3 sequences. Sequenced input: blood T cells: a sorted CD56 or NKG2C T cell subset, CD4+ or CD8+ T cells, or bulk PBMC T cells (not recorded which). These receptors came from a man aged 18 to 69 in good health. CDR3s include the opening cysteine and the closing phenylalanine or tryptophan.

v_gene	j_gene	CDR3aa
TRBV3-1	TRBJ1-6	CASSRPGQGGSPLHF
TRBV28	TRBJ1-1	CASPRSTGEAFF
TRBV7-2	TRBJ1-2	CASSGQGEDYGYTF
TRBV7-2	TRBJ2-7	CASRRTGTATTYEQYF
TRBV28	TRBJ1-2	CASSPRNFWAGGYYGYTF
TRBV6-2/TRBV6-3	TRBJ1-6	CASSEGPTFSYNSPLHF
TRBV15	TRBJ2-1	CATSRSPPTLGAHSYNEQFF
TRBV20-1	TRBJ2-3	CSAPRSDRVKDTQYF
TRBV7-2	TRBJ2-3	CASSLNRAGGPDTQYF
TRBV12-3/TRBV12-4	TRBJ1-1	CASSLTGTEFFF